This T cell receptor (beta chain) is from a study of CD8+ T cells in alopecia areata. Investigators isolated RNA and reverse transcribed it into cDNA to act as the sequencing template. Sequenced by immunoSEQ multiplex PCR; TCRdb stores in-frame clones only, minus some. The table includes about 64,000 clones, about 44% detected once. This clone was seen a handful of times. With 1 base clipped from V and 12 bases from J, the junction kept 6 bases outside the gene matches. This CDR3 has 15 residues. Per germline, CDR1 MGHRA and CDR2 YSYEKL. This TCR came from a human donor with alopecia areata. The sequencing sample was made of NKG2D-low CD8+ T cells sorted from blood. The chain joins TRBV4-1 to TRBJ2-1; 13 bases align to TRBD2. CDR3 sequence reads: CASSQATSGRGGQFF. In DNA form, the CDR3 reads TGCGCCAGCAGCCAAGCCACTAGCGGGAGGGGGGGGCAGTTCTTC.